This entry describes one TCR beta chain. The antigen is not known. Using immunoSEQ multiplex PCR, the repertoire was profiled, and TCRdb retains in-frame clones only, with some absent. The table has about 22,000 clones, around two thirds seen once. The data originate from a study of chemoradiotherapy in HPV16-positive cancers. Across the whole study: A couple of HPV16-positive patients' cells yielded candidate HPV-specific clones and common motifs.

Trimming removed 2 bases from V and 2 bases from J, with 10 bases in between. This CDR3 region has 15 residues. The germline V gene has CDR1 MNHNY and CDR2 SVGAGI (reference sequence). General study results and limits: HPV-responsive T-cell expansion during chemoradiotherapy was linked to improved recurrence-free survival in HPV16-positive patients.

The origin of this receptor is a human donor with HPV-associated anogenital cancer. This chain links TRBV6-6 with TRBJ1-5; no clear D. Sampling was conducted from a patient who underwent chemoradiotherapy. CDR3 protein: CASSYGREGNQPQHF. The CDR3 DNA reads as TGTGCCAGCAGTTACGGAAGGGAGGGCAATCAGCCCCAGCATTTT.